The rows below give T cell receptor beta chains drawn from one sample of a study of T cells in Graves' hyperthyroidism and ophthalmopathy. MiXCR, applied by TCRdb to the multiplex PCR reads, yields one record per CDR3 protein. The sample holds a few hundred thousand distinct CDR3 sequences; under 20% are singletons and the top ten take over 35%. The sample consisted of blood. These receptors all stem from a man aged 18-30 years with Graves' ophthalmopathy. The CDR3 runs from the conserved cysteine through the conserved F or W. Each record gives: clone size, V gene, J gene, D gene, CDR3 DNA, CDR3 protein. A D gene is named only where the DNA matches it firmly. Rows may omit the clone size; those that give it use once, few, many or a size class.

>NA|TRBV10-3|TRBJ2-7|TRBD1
TGTGCCATCAGGGGGACAGGGGAACACTCCTACGAGCAGTACTTC
CAIRGTGEHSYEQYF
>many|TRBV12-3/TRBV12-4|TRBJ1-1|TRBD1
TGTGCCAGCAGTCCCAGGGGGAGGACTGAAGCTTTCTTT
CASSPRGRTEAFF
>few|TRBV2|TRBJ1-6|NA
TGTGCCAGCAGTTACTCCTTGTCGGGGGGAAATTCACCCCTCCACTTT
CASSYSLSGGNSPLHF
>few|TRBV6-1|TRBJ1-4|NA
TGTGCCAGCCAACTCTCCGAAAAACTGTTTTTT
CASQLSEKLFF
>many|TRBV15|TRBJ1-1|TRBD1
TGTGCCACCAGCGGGGGACAGGGGGCTAGAACTGAAGCTTTCTTT
CATSGGQGARTEAFF
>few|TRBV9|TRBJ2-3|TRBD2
TGTGCCAGCAGCGTAGGAGGGACTAGCGGGGGGCGCACAGATACGCAGTATTTT
CASSVGGTSGGRTDTQYF
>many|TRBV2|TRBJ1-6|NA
TGTGCCAGCAGTGGGGGGGGATTTAATTCACCCCTCCACTTT
CASSGGGFNSPLHF
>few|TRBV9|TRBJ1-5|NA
TGTGCCAGCAGCGTCGGAGTGGGGCCCCAGCATTTT
CASSVGVGPQHF
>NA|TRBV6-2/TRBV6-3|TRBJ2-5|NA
TGTGCCAGCACCCAAAGGGAGACCCAGTACTTC
CASTQRETQYF
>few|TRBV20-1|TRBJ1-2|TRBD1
TGCAGTGCTAACTCGGACAGGAACTATGGCTACACCTTC
CSANSDRNYGYTF
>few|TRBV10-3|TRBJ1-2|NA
TGTGCCATCACCACAGTGGGGAACTATGGCTACACCTTC
CAITTVGNYGYTF
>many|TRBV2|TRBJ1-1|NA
TGTGCCAGCACGGGGGGGGGGGATGGGTACGCTGAAGCTTTCTTT
CASTGGGDGYAEAFF
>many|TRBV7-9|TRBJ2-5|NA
TGTGCCAGCAGTGTAATCGGGACCGGGGAGACCCAGTACTTC
CASSVIGTGETQYF
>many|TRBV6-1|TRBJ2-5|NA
TGTGCCTCAAATGGAGAGACCCAGTACTTC
CASNGETQYF
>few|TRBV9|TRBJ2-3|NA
TGTGCCAGCAGCGTAGATACTGTGCCAGATACGCAGTATTTT
CASSVDTVPDTQYF
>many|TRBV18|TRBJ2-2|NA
TGTGCCAGCTCACCTAGGACCCAGAACACCGGGGAGCTGTTTTTT
CASSPRTQNTGELFF
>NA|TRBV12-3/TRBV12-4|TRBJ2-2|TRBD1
TGTGCCAGCAGTCCCTGGGACAGGGGACACACCGGGGAGCTGTTTTTT
CASSPWDRGHTGELFF
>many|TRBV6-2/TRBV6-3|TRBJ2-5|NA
TGTGCCAGCAGTTACCCGCCAGAGACCCAGTACTTC
CASSYPPETQYF
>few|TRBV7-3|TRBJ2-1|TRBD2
TGTGCCAGCAGCGAAACCGGGACTAGCGGGGGGTCCTACAATGAGCAGTTCTTC
CASSETGTSGGSYNEQFF
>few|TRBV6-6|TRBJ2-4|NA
TGTGCCAGCAGTTACTCCCCTTACCCCAAAAACATTCAGTACTTC
CASSYSPYPKNIQYF
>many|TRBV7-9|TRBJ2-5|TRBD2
TGTGCCAGCAGCTCTAGCGGAGCCCAAGAGACCCAGTACTTC
CASSSSGAQETQYF
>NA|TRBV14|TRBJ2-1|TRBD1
TGTGCCAGCAGCCCCGACAGGGGGCTCTCCCTCTCCTACAATGAGCAGTTCTTC
CASSPDRGLSLSYNEQFF
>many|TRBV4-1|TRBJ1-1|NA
TGCGCCAGCAGCCAAGAAGGAGGGACTGAAGCTTTCTTT
CASSQEGGTEAFF
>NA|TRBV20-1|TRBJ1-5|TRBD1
TGCAGTGCCGTAGACAGGGCTGGCAATCAGCCCCAGCATTTT
CSAVDRAGNQPQHF
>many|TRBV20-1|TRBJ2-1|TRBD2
TGCAGTGCTCTAGCGGGGGGGGCCTCCTACAATGAGCAGTTCTTC
CSALAGGASYNEQFF
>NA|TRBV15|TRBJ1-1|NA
TGTGCCACCAGCAGAGATTCAAGTTTGAACACTGAAGCTTTCTTT
CATSRDSSLNTEAFF
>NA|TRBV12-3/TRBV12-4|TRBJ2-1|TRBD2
TGTGCCAGCAGCTTCACCGGGACTAGCGGGAGTCCTGGCGAGCAGTTCTTC
CASSFTGTSGSPGEQFF
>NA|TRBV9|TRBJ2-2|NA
TGTGCCAGCAGCGTAGGTAACGGGGAGCTGTTTTTT
CASSVGNGELFF
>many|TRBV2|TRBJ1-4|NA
TGTGCCAGCAGTGACCGGGGGCGGAATGAAAAACTGTTTTTT
CASSDRGRNEKLFF
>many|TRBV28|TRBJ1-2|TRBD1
TGTGCCAGCAGTGGAGGGACAGATCCCTATGGCTACACCTTC
CASSGGTDPYGYTF
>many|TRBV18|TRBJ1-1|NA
TGTGCCAGCTCACCACCGGTGCCGACTGAAGCTTTCTTT
CASSPPVPTEAFF
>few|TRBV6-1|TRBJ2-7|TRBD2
TGTGCCAGCAGTACGACTAGCGGGGTTTCCTACGAGCAGTACTTC
CASSTTSGVSYEQYF
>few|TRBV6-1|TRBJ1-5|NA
TGTGCCAGCGGGACGGGGGCGTTAGGGGATCAGCCCCAGCATTTT
CASGTGALGDQPQHF
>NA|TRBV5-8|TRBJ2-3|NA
TGTGCCAACCAGGGGCCTGAAGATACGCAGTATTTT
CANQGPEDTQYF
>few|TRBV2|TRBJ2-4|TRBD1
TGTGCCAGCAGCGCCCACCGGGACAGGAAGGGAGAAAACATTCAGTACTTC
CASSAHRDRKGENIQYF
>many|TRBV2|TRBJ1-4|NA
TGTGCCAGCTGGGAGGAGGGGATCGGTGAAAAACTGTTTTTT
CASWEEGIGEKLFF
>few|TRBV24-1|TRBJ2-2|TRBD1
TGTGCCACCAGTGTACAGGGGGCGCACACCGGGGAGCTGTTTTTT
CATSVQGAHTGELFF
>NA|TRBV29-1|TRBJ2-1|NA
TGCAGCGTTGAAGATCAGGGATTCTTTGAGCAGTTCTTC
CSVEDQGFFEQFF
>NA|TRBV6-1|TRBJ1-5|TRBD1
TGTGCCAGCAGTGCCAGGGGGTTAAGTCAGCCCCAGCATTTT
CASSARGLSQPQHF
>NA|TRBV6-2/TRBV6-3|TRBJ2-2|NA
TGTGCCAGCAGTCCCGGGGGCGGGGAGCTGTTTTTT
CASSPGGGELFF
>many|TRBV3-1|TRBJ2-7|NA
TGTGCCAGCAGCAAAAGCATACAGGGAAACTACGAGCAGTACTTC
CASSKSIQGNYEQYF
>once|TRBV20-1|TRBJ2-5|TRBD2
TGCAGTGCTAGAGAGGGACTAGCGGGGAAACAAGAGACCCAGTACTTC
CSAREGLAGKQETQYF
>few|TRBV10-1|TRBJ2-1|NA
TGCGCCAGCAGTGAGGTCGGAGAGCAGTTCTTC
CASSEVGEQFF
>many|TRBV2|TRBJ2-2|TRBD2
TGTGCCAGCAGGGCCCCTGGGGGGGATAGCAAGAACACCGGGGAGCTGTTTTTT
CASRAPGGDSKNTGELFF
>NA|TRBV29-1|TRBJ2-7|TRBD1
TGCAGCGTCAAACTGACAGGGCCCTACGAGCAGTACTTC
CSVKLTGPYEQYF
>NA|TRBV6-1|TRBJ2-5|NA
TGTGCCAGCAGTGGCTGGGGGCGGGAAGAGACCCAGTACTTC
CASSGWGREETQYF
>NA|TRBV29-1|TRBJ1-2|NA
TGCAGCATCTGGGACGGAGCTAACTATGGCTACACCTTC
CSIWDGANYGYTF
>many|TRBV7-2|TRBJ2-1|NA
TGTGCCAGCAGCTTCTTGCCGTCGGGCTCCTACAATGAGCAGTTCTTC
CASSFLPSGSYNEQFF
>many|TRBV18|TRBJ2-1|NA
TGTGCCAGCTCACCTGGAAGGGCTGAGCAGTTCTTC
CASSPGRAEQFF
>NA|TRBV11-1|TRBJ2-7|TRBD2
TGTGCCAGCAGCCACTTCGCGGGGGGAGGCTACGAGCAGTACTTC
CASSHFAGGGYEQYF
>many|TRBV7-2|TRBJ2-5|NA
TGTGCCAGCGCCTTCTGGTCACACGAAGAGACCCAGTACTTC
CASAFWSHEETQYF
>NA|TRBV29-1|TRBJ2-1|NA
TGCAGCGTCAGGGGCGGGGGCTCTGAGCAGTTCTTC
CSVRGGGSEQFF
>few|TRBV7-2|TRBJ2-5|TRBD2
TGTGCCAGCAGCTTATCCGGGGGGGCATCGACCCAGTACTTC
CASSLSGGASTQYF
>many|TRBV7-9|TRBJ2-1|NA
TGTGCCAGCAGCTTAGACAGCGCTTCCTACAATGAGCAGTTCTTC
CASSLDSASYNEQFF